The subject of this entry is one T cell receptor (beta chain). The target antigen is unknown. This specimen belongs to a study of OX40 agonist ivuxolimab in advanced cancers. Whole-study context: The patients' treatment was ivuxolimab, an agonistic anti-OX40 (CD134) antibody. Partial responses were observed in three patients, of whom one had hepatocellular carcinoma and two had cutaneous melanoma. Study-wide findings and caveats: Partial responders dosed at 0.1-3.0 mg/kg displayed clonal expansion ranking among the lowest. Dose levels from 0.1 to 3.0 mg/kg saw CD4+ and CD8+ blood T cells expand clonally by week 6.

The protocol was immunoSEQ multiplex PCR, while the TCRdb copy is restricted to in-frame clones and leaves out a portion. This table holds around 59,000 clones, roughly nine tenths found once. With 3 bases clipped from V and 2 bases from J, the junction kept 4 bases outside the gene matches. This CDR3 is 16 amino acids long. Germline-derived CDR1 and CDR2 are LGHNA and YSLEER. The sequence was collected from an adult with an advanced solid tumor such as melanoma, head and neck, liver or kidney cancer. The V gene is TRBV4-3, the J gene TRBJ2-2; TRBD2 agrees at 9 bases. The sequencing here drew on CD4+ or CD8+ T cells sorted from blood, taken in a trial of the OX40 agonist ivuxolimab. For the CDR3, the DNA is TGCGCCAGCAGCCAGAGGACTAGCGCCAACACCGGGGAGCTGTTTTTT. Translation: CASSQRTSANTGELFF.